A selection of T cell receptor beta chains follows, all from one sample in a study of T-cell reconstitution after alpha-beta-depleted transplantation in children. TCRdb re-analysed the PCR reads in MiXCR, keeping a single row per CDR3 protein. Here the sample spans about 610,000 distinct CDR3 sequences, roughly a tenth being singletons. Here the sequenced sample was PBMCs from the stem cell graft donor, taken from the stem cell graft. The receptors derive from a human donor who donated a stem cell graft to a child with acute myeloid leukemia. The CDR3 runs from the conserved cysteine through the conserved F or W. Fields, in order: CDR3 DNA, CDR3 protein, D gene, clone size, V gene, J gene. The D gene is left open where the match is weak. A row's size may be missing; if present it is once, few, many or a size class.

DNA: TGTGCCAGCAGCCGACAGGGCCGCAACACAGATACGCAGTATTTT
CDR3: CASSRQGRNTDTQYF
D: TRBD1
size: .
V: TRBV6-2/TRBV6-3
J: TRBJ2-3

DNA: TGCAGTGTTGTAGCGCTGAGCTCCTACAATGAGCAGTTCTTC
CDR3: CSVVALSSYNEQFF
D: .
size: .
V: TRBV20-1
J: TRBJ2-1

DNA: TGTGCCACCAGCAGAGATAACCAAGGGACCTACGAGCAGTACTTC
CDR3: CATSRDNQGTYEQYF
D: .
size: few
V: TRBV15
J: TRBJ2-7

DNA: TGTGCCATCAGTGAGCGGGGACAGCTCTACAATGAGCAGTTCTTC
CDR3: CAISERGQLYNEQFF
D: TRBD1
size: many
V: TRBV10-3
J: TRBJ2-1

DNA: TGTGCCAGCAGCTTAGCGAGTGGAAGGGAGGGGAGAGAGACCCAGTACTTC
CDR3: CASSLASGREGRETQYF
D: TRBD2
size: .
V: TRBV7-2
J: TRBJ2-5

DNA: TGTGCCAGCAGTTACTCTCCCGCCCGGCTAGCGCGCACCATCAATGAGCAGTTCTTC
CDR3: CASSYSPARLARTINEQFF
D: .
size: .
V: TRBV6-2/TRBV6-3
J: TRBJ2-1

DNA: TGTGCCATCAGTGGAAGAGACAGGGGGAAGGACTATGGCTACACCTTC
CDR3: CAISGRDRGKDYGYTF
D: TRBD1
size: .
V: TRBV10-3
J: TRBJ1-2

DNA: TGTGCCAGCAGCTTAATGGGGGTTCAGTACTTC
CDR3: CASSLMGVQYF
D: .
size: many
V: TRBV7-2
J: TRBJ2-5

DNA: TGCAGTGCGAATTACAACATGGGGACAGGCGGTGGCTACACCTTC
CDR3: CSANYNMGTGGGYTF
D: TRBD1
size: many
V: TRBV20-1
J: TRBJ1-2

DNA: TGTGCCAGCAGTCTAGTGGGACAGGGTGGAGGCGCAGATACGCAGTATTTT
CDR3: CASSLVGQGGGADTQYF
D: TRBD1
size: few
V: TRBV6-1
J: TRBJ2-3

DNA: TGCAGTGCGAAGACCCGCGGGGCTAATGAAAAACTGTTTTTT
CDR3: CSAKTRGANEKLFF
D: .
size: .
V: TRBV20-1
J: TRBJ1-4

DNA: TGCAGCGTTGATGGGCTAGCGGGAGTTCCGGATACGCAGTATTTT
CDR3: CSVDGLAGVPDTQYF
D: TRBD2
size: few
V: TRBV29-1
J: TRBJ2-3

DNA: TGTGCCAGCAGCTTTAGCGGGGAGGGAATAATCAAGCAGTACTTC
CDR3: CASSFSGEGIIKQYF
D: TRBD2
size: many
V: TRBV7-2
J: TRBJ2-7

DNA: TGTGCCAGCAGTTTAGACGGGCGAAGCAATCAGCCCCAGCATTTT
CDR3: CASSLDGRSNQPQHF
D: .
size: few
V: TRBV12-3/TRBV12-4
J: TRBJ1-5

DNA: TGTGCCAGCAGCCAAGAAGCCCTAGCGGGAGTTCCTGGGGCCAACGTCCTGACTTTC
CDR3: CASSQEALAGVPGANVLTF
D: TRBD2
size: .
V: TRBV4-2
J: TRBJ2-6

DNA: TGTGCCACCAGCAGAAACCCGACACCCAGCTACGAGCAGTACTTC
CDR3: CATSRNPTPSYEQYF
D: .
size: .
V: TRBV15
J: TRBJ2-7

DNA: TGTGCCAGCAGCGCTCGGGACTACTCCTCCTACGAGCAGTACTTC
CDR3: CASSARDYSSYEQYF
D: TRBD2
size: few
V: TRBV9
J: TRBJ2-7

DNA: TGTGCCAGCAGTTTATTCCGGCAGAACCAAGTGGCTTTCTTT
CDR3: CASSLFRQNQVAFF
D: .
size: many
V: TRBV28
J: TRBJ1-1

DNA: TGCAGTGCTAGAGATCGGACAGGGCGAAACACTGAAGCTTTCTTT
CDR3: CSARDRTGRNTEAFF
D: TRBD1
size: .
V: TRBV20-1
J: TRBJ1-1

DNA: TGTGCCAGCAGTCTAGCGGGAGGGCCTACCAACAATGAGCAGTTCTTC
CDR3: CASSLAGGPTNNEQFF
D: TRBD2
size: many
V: TRBV28
J: TRBJ2-1

DNA: TGTGCCAGCAGCCCAAAACTTGATAGCTCCTACAATGAGCAGTTCTTC
CDR3: CASSPKLDSSYNEQFF
D: .
size: .
V: TRBV9
J: TRBJ2-1

DNA: TGTGCCAGCAGCCAAAGCCCCTGGACTAGCGGGAGTCCTTCAGGCTACAATGAGCAGTTCTTC
CDR3: CASSQSPWTSGSPSGYNEQFF
D: TRBD2
size: .
V: TRBV3-1
J: TRBJ2-1

DNA: TGTGCCAGCAGCACTTGGGGACTACACACAGATACGCAGTATTTT
CDR3: CASSTWGLHTDTQYF
D: TRBD2
size: .
V: TRBV7-2
J: TRBJ2-3

DNA: TGTGCCAGCAGTCTCCCGAAAGGACTAGCCGATGAGCAGTTCTTC
CDR3: CASSLPKGLADEQFF
D: TRBD2
size: many
V: TRBV9
J: TRBJ2-1

DNA: TGTGCCAGCAGTCATAACAATGAGCAGTTCTTC
CDR3: CASSHNNEQFF
D: .
size: .
V: TRBV27
J: TRBJ2-1

DNA: TGTGCCAGCAGCACCTTTGGATTGGAGACCCAGTACTTC
CDR3: CASSTFGLETQYF
D: .
size: many
V: TRBV12-3/TRBV12-4
J: TRBJ2-5

DNA: TGCGCCAGCAGCCAAGAGCCGGGGGGGAGCTACGAGCAGTACTTC
CDR3: CASSQEPGGSYEQYF
D: TRBD2
size: .
V: TRBV4-3
J: TRBJ2-7

DNA: TGTGCCAGCAGCCAGACAGGGGGAAGGACCGGGGAGCTGTTTTTT
CDR3: CASSQTGGRTGELFF
D: TRBD1
size: many
V: TRBV7-3
J: TRBJ2-2

DNA: TGCAGCGTTGAAGATCCGGTCTTCGAGTGGCAGCAGTACTTC
CDR3: CSVEDPVFEWQQYF
D: .
size: few
V: TRBV29-1
J: TRBJ2-7

DNA: TGTGCCAGCAAAAGTTTGGCCCCTGTCAATGAGCAGTTCTTC
CDR3: CASKSLAPVNEQFF
D: .
size: many
V: TRBV12-3/TRBV12-4
J: TRBJ2-1

DNA: TGCGCCAGCAGCCAAGATAATGAGGGAGCTGAAGCTTTCTTT
CDR3: CASSQDNEGAEAFF
D: .
size: .
V: TRBV4-3
J: TRBJ1-1

DNA: TGCAGTGCTAGAAATAGCGGGAGGGCCGAGCAGTACTTC
CDR3: CSARNSGRAEQYF
D: TRBD2
size: few
V: TRBV20-1
J: TRBJ2-7

DNA: TGTGCCAGCACTATAGGGGGGAGGATGAACACTGAAGCTTTCTTT
CDR3: CASTIGGRMNTEAFF
D: .
size: .
V: TRBV6-1
J: TRBJ1-1

DNA: TGCAGTGCTCTACAGGGCCTCTCCTACGAGCAGTACTTC
CDR3: CSALQGLSYEQYF
D: .
size: many
V: TRBV20-1
J: TRBJ2-7

DNA: TGCGCCAGCGCCGGGACTATCATCACCGGGGAGCTGTTTTTT
CDR3: CASAGTIITGELFF
D: TRBD2
size: few
V: TRBV10-2
J: TRBJ2-2